Detailed here is one TCR beta chain. The germline gives CDR1 SEHNR, CDR2 FQNEAQ (reference sequence). The length of the CDR3 is 15 residues. V dropped 8 bases and J dropped 8; count of bases not matched to a gene: 12. No infections or other immune events were documented during collection. The data belong to a study of identifying expanded T cells in peripheral blood. Assay used: immunoSEQ multiplex PCR; TCRdb lists only in-frame clones, some missing. The data contain about 85,000 clones, about 88% of them singletons. The clonotype comes from a person aged 18 to 75 in good health. What was sequenced was blood. The chain recombines TRBV7-9 with TRBJ2-2; TRBD2 matches at 9 bases. The CDR3 region has the DNA TGTGCCAGCCGGGGAGCGGGGGGCCCCGGAGGGGAGCTGTTTTTT. Amino acids: CASRGAGGPGGELFF.